Sequencing of this T cell receptor beta chain was carried out in a study of blood T cell repertoires in COVID-19. At the level of the study: Sources were T cells, B-cell-depleted T cells, or PBMCs; the material itself was cDNA or gDNA.

J lost 0 bases, V lost 8 bases, and 7 bases had no gene match. Per the germline V gene, CDR1 is KGHSH and CDR2 is LQKENI. This CDR3 has 14 amino acids. This clone was counted once. Profiling relied on immunoSEQ multiplex PCR, and the TCRdb table lists in-frame clones only, not all of them. The data show approximately 74,000 clones, with roughly 80% seen just once and approximately 17% held by the top ten. Sequencing was done on a sample of peripheral blood. This sequence joins TRBV18 and TRBJ2-7, with 7 bases matching TRBD2. This clonotype was obtained from a man in his 60s with acute or convalescent COVID-19. The CDR3 here is CASRGAGSSYEQYF. For the CDR3, the DNA is TGTGCCAGCCGGGGAGCGGGGAGCTCCTACGAGCAGTACTTC.